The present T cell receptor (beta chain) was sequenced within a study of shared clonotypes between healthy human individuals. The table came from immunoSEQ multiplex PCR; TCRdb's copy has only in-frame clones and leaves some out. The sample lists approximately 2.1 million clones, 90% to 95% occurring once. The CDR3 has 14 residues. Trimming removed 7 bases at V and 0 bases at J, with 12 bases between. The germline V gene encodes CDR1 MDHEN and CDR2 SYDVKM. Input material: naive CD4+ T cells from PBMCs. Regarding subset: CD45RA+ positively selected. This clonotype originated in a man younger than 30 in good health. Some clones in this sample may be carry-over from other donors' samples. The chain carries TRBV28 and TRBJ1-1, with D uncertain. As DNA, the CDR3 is TGTGCCAGCAACCAACAGTACATGAACACTGAAGCTTTCTTT. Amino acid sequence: CASNQQYMNTEAFF.